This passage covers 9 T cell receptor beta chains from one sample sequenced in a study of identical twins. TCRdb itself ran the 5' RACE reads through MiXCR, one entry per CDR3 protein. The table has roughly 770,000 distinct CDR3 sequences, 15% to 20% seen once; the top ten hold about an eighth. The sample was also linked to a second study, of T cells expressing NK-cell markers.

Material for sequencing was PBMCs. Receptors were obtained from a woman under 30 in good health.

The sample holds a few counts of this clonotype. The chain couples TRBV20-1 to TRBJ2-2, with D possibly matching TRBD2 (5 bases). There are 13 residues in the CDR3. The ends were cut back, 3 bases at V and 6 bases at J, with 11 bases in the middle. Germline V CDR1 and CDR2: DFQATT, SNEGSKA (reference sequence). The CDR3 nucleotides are TGCAGTGCTAGGAAGGGAGTCCCCGGGGAGCTGTTTTTT. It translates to CSARKGVPGELFF.

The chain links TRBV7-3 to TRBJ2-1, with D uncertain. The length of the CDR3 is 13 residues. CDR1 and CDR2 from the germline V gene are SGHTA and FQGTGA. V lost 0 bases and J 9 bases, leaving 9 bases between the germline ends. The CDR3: CASSLTPEAEQFF. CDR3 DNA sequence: TGTGCCAGCAGCTTAACTCCTGAGGCTGAGCAGTTCTTC.

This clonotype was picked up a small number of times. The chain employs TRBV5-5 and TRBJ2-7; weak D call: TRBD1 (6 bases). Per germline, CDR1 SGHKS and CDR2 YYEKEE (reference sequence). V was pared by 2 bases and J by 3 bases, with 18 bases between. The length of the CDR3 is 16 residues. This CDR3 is CASSFPTQGKVYEQYF. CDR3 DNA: TGTGCCAGCAGCTTCCCCACTCAGGGGAAAGTCTACGAGCAGTACTTC.

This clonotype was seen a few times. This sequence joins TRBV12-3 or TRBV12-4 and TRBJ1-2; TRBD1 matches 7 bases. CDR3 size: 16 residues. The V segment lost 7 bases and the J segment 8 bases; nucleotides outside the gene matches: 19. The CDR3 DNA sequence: TGTGCCAGCACCCGGGGAGGGGGCCTCCCAGAAAGGGGCTACACCTTC. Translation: CASTRGGGLPERGYTF.

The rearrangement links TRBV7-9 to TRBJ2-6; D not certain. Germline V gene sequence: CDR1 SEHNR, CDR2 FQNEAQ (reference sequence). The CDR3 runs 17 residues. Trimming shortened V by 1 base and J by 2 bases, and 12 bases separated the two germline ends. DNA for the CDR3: TGTGCCAGCAGCTTAGGGATCTTCTTAACTGGGGCCAACGTCCTGACTTTC. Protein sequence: CASSLGIFLTGANVLTF.

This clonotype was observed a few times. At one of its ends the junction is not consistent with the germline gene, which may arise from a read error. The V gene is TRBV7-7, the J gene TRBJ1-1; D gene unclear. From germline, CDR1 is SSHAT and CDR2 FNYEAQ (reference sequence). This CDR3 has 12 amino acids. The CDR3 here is CASSSLGGTAFF. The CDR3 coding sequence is TGTGCTAGCAGCTCCCTGGGCGGAACCGCTTTCTTT. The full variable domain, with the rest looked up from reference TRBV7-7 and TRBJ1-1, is GAGVSQSPRYKVTKRGQDVTLRCDPISSHATLYWYQQALGQGPEFLTYFNYEAQPDKSGLPSDRFSAERPEGSISTLTIQRTEQRDSAMYRCASSSLGGTAFFGQGTRLTVV.

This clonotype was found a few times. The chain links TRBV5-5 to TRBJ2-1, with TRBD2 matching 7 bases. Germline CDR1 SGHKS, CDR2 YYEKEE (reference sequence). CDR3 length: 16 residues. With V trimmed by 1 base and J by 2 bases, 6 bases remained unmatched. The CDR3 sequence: CASSLSLLATYNEQFF. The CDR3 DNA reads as TGTGCCAGCAGCTTGTCTCTACTAGCGACCTACAATGAGCAGTTCTTC.

CDR3 DNA sequence: TGTGCCAGCAGCCAACGAAGCGGGCTATACAATGAGCAGTTCTTC. Encoded protein: CASSQRSGLYNEQFF. V and J are TRBV3-1 and TRBJ2-1; D perhaps matches TRBD2 (6 bases). Germline CDR1 is LGHDT and CDR2 is YNNKEL (reference sequence). The ends were cut back, 2 bases at V and 4 bases at J, with 12 bases in the middle. The CDR3 is made up of 15 amino acids.

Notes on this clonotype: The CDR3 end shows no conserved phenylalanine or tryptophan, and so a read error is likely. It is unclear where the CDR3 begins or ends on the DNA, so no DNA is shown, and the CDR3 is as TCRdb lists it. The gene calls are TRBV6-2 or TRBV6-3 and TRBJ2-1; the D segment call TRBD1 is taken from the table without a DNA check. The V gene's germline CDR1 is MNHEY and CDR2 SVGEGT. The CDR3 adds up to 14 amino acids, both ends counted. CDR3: CASTITGQETFRVL.